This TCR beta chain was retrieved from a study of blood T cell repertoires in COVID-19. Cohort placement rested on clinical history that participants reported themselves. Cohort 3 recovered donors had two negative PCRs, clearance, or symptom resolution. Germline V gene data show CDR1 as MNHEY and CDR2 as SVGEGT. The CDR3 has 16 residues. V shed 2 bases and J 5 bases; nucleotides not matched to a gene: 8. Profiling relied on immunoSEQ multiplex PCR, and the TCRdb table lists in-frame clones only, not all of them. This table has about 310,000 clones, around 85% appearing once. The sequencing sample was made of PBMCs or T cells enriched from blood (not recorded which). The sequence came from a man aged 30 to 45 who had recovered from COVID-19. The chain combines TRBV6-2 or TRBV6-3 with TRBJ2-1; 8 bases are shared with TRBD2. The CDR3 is CASSYVSGGVHNEQFF. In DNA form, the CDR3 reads TGTGCCAGCAGTTACGTCTCCGGGGGGGTCCACAATGAGCAGTTCTTC.